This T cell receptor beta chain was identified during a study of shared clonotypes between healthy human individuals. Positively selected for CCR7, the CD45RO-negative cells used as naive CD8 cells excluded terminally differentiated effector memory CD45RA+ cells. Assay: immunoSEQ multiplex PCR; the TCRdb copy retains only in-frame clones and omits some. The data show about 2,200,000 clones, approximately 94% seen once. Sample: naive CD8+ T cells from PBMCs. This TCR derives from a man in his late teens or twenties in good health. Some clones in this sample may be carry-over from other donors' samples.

The CDR3 DNA sequence: TGTGCCAGCAGCTTGGTTCCGGGAGCCGGTTGGCACGAGCAGTACTTC. Translation: CASSLVPGAGWHEQYF. The V and J genes are TRBV5-4 and TRBJ2-7; possibly TRBD2 for D (6 bases). Germline-derived CDR1 and CDR2 are SGHNT and YYREEE (reference sequence). Trimming took off 0 bases at V and 5 bases at J, with 18 bases between the two ends. The CDR3 is 16 residues long.